These T cell receptor beta chains were read from a single sample in a study of T cells in Graves' hyperthyroidism and ophthalmopathy. TCRdb analysed the multiplex PCR reads with MiXCR anew, one entry per CDR3 protein. The profile covers about 420,000 distinct CDR3 sequences, with around a sixth appearing a single time and roughly 7.7% taken by the ten largest. Sequenced material: blood. The source is a woman between 18 and 29 years old with Graves' hyperthyroidism. Each CDR3 is given with its conserved first and last residue. Fields, in order: D gene, V gene, J gene, clone size, CDR3 protein, CDR3 DNA. The D gene is left open where the match is weak. Only some rows state a clone size, as once, few, many or a class for expanded clones.

>.|TRBV7-9|TRBJ2-7|many
CASSLPRDSYEQYF
TGTGCCAGCAGCTTACCCCGAGACAGCTACGAGCAGTACTTC
>TRBD2|TRBV28|TRBJ2-5|.
CASSARGGSTVAGASAGETQYF
TGTGCCAGCAGCGCCAGGGGGGGGTCTACGGTAGCGGGGGCTTCGGCGGGAGAGACCCAGTACTTC
>.|TRBV2|TRBJ1-2|many
CARATGPYGYTF
TGTGCCAGAGCCACAGGGCCCTATGGCTACACCTTC
>.|TRBV6-1|TRBJ1-5|many
CASSEVQGIQPQHF
TGTGCCAGCAGTGAAGTCCAGGGAATTCAGCCCCAGCATTTT
>TRBD2|TRBV12-3/TRBV12-4|TRBJ2-3|many
CASSPPLAGLATDTQYF
TGTGCCAGCAGTCCTCCACTAGCGGGGTTGGCGACAGATACGCAGTATTTT
>TRBD1|TRBV29-1|TRBJ1-3|.
CSVRAETGRNTIYF
TGCAGCGTTAGGGCAGAGACAGGGAGAAACACCATATATTTT
>TRBD2|TRBV29-1|TRBJ2-1|many
CSVPLLAGVGLYNEQFF
TGCAGCGTCCCGCTCCTAGCGGGAGTAGGGCTTTACAATGAGCAGTTCTTC
>TRBD2|TRBV6-2/TRBV6-3|TRBJ2-7|few
CASSYSVAGDSEQYF
TGTGCCAGCAGTTACTCTGTAGCGGGGGACAGCGAGCAGTACTTC
>.|TRBV6-6|TRBJ1-2|few
CASSYSRGYGYTF
TGTGCCAGCAGTTACTCGAGGGGCTATGGCTACACCTTC
>TRBD1|TRBV5-6|TRBJ1-2|many
CASSLFGGQGNGYTF
TGTGCCAGCAGCTTGTTTGGAGGACAGGGGAATGGCTACACCTTC
>.|TRBV3-1|TRBJ2-3|many
CASSQGIAGRTDTQYF
TGTGCCAGCAGCCAAGGAATAGCAGGGAGGACAGATACGCAGTATTTT
>TRBD1|TRBV6-1|TRBJ1-6|many
CASRRQGAPLHF
TGTGCCAGCAGACGACAGGGGGCACCCCTCCACTTT
>.|TRBV30|TRBJ2-7|many
CAWSQTDPGEQYF
TGTGCCTGGAGTCAGACAGATCCGGGCGAGCAGTACTTC
>.|TRBV20-1|TRBJ2-2|few
CNAIEPHTGELFF
TGCAATGCTATAGAACCGCACACCGGGGAGCTGTTTTTT
>.|TRBV19|TRBJ1-3|.
CASSQETSIYF
TGTGCCAGTAGCCAGGAAACCTCCATATATTTT
>TRBD1|TRBV30|TRBJ1-2|many
CAWTEGARGYTF
TGTGCCTGGACCGAGGGGGCGAGGGGCTACACCTTC
>.|TRBV5-6|TRBJ1-1|many
CASSLKRTNRGLAFF
TGTGCCAGCAGCTTGAAACGCACGAATAGGGGTTTGGCTTTCTTT
>.|TRBV4-2|TRBJ1-5|.
CASSQGLEEPQHF
TGTGCCAGCAGCCAAGGGTTGGAAGAGCCCCAGCATTTT
>.|TRBV2|TRBJ1-6|many
CASSDRSKNSPLHF
TGTGCCAGCAGTGACCGATCAAAAAATTCACCCCTCCACTTT
>TRBD1|TRBV5-1|TRBJ2-7|many
CASRWTGAGHEQYF
TGCGCCAGCAGATGGACAGGGGCTGGCCACGAGCAGTACTTC
>.|TRBV5-6|TRBJ2-7|few
CASSGSPTYEQYF
TGTGCCAGCAGCGGGTCCCCCACCTACGAGCAGTACTTC
>TRBD1|TRBV5-7|TRBJ1-4|many
CASNSEPGQGATNEKLFF
TGTGCCAGCAACTCGGAGCCGGGACAGGGGGCAACTAATGAAAAACTGTTTTTT
>.|TRBV19|TRBJ1-3|.
CASSPGHSGNTIYF
TGTGCCAGTAGCCCTGGCCACTCTGGAAACACCATATATTTT
>.|TRBV29-1|TRBJ1-4|.
CSVEGQYNEKLFF
TGCAGCGTTGAAGGGCAGTATAATGAAAAACTGTTTTTT
>TRBD1|TRBV2|TRBJ1-1|many
CASRGQGVTEAFF
TGTGCCAGCAGGGGACAGGGGGTTACTGAAGCTTTCTTT
>TRBD2|TRBV12-3/TRBV12-4|TRBJ2-3|few
CASSSPGASGGSTDTQYF
TGTGCCAGCAGTTCTCCAGGGGCTAGCGGGGGGTCCACAGATACGCAGTATTTT
>.|TRBV28|TRBJ1-4|many
CASSLGGGDSEKLFF
TGTGCCAGCAGTTTAGGGGGGGGCGATAGCGAAAAACTGTTTTTT
>TRBD2|TRBV15|TRBJ2-1|.
CATSRDLREVDEQFF
TGTGCCACCAGCAGAGATTTGCGGGAGGTCGATGAGCAGTTCTTC
>.|TRBV20-1|TRBJ2-5|many
CSARRAKETQYF
TGCAGTGCTCGCAGGGCGAAAGAGACCCAGTACTTC
>.|TRBV24-1|TRBJ2-3|.
CATSDRDTITDTQYF
TGTGCCACCAGTGACCGGGACACCATCACAGATACGCAGTATTTT
>.|TRBV12-3/TRBV12-4|TRBJ2-5|many
CASSLVGSGETQYF
TGTGCCAGCAGTTTAGTAGGGAGTGGAGAGACCCAGTACTTC
>.|TRBV2|TRBJ1-5|many
CASKGSNQPQHF
TGTGCCAGCAAGGGAAGCAATCAGCCCCAGCATTTT
>.|TRBV5-1|TRBJ2-7|many
CASSSRTVTEQYF
TGCGCCAGCAGCTCGCGGACAGTAACCGAGCAGTACTTC
>TRBD1|TRBV28|TRBJ1-2|.
CASSVPGQGTGYTF
TGTGCCAGCAGCGTCCCGGGACAGGGGACTGGCTACACCTTC
>TRBD1|TRBV6-1|TRBJ1-5|many
CASRTGEGPQHF
TGTGCCAGCAGAACAGGGGAGGGGCCCCAGCATTTT
>.|TRBV7-8|TRBJ2-1|many
CASSPTRDLAYNEQFF
TGTGCCAGCAGCCCCACACGGGACTTAGCCTACAATGAGCAGTTCTTC
>.|TRBV13|TRBJ1-2|.
CASSRLAGPLGYTF
TGTGCCAGCAGCCGTCTGGCAGGCCCCCTGGGCTACACCTTC
>TRBD2|TRBV6-1|TRBJ2-1|many
CASSVTSGRFDEQFF
TGTGCCAGCAGCGTAACTAGCGGGAGGTTCGATGAGCAGTTCTTC
>.|TRBV3-1|TRBJ1-3|many
CASSQDKFFSGNTIYF
TGTGCCAGCAGCCAAGATAAGTTCTTCTCTGGAAACACCATATATTTT
>TRBD2|TRBV20-1|TRBJ2-1|many
CSASLASGSYNEQFF
TGCAGTGCTAGCCTGGCTAGCGGCTCCTACAATGAGCAGTTCTTC
>.|TRBV3-1|TRBJ1-2|many
CASSQASGGYTF
TGTGCCAGCAGCCAAGCCAGTGGGGGCTACACCTTC
>TRBD1|TRBV5-4|TRBJ2-2|.
CASSPGGPDTGELFF
TGTGCCAGCAGCCCAGGGGGTCCGGACACCGGGGAGCTGTTTTTT
>TRBD1|TRBV7-6|TRBJ2-5|many
CASSLMGQGSETQYF
TGTGCCAGCAGCTTAATGGGACAGGGCTCAGAGACCCAGTACTTC
>TRBD1|TRBV15|TRBJ2-7|many
CATSDHLRDRGGEQYF
TGTGCCACCAGCGACCACCTTCGGGACAGGGGAGGCGAGCAGTACTTC
>TRBD1|TRBV20-1|TRBJ2-1|.
CSAVPGQGGDEQFF
TGCAGTGCTGTCCCGGGACAGGGGGGCGATGAGCAGTTCTTC
>.|TRBV7-3|TRBJ2-1|.
CASSLGTAPSSYNEQFF
TGTGCCAGCAGCTTAGGTACGGCCCCAAGCTCCTACAATGAGCAGTTCTTC
>.|TRBV7-9|TRBJ1-1|many
CASSRTTRTFTEAFF
TGTGCCAGCAGCCGAACGACACGCACCTTCACTGAAGCTTTCTTT
>TRBD2|TRBV4-1|TRBJ2-1|.
CASSPPLAEDPIDEQFF
TGCGCCAGCAGCCCACCACTAGCGGAGGACCCTATAGATGAGCAGTTCTTC
>TRBD1|TRBV20-1|TRBJ2-7|many
CSAGGDRGSYEQYF
TGCAGTGCCGGAGGGGACAGGGGTTCCTACGAGCAGTACTTC
>.|TRBV5-1|TRBJ2-7|many
CASSLDLKYEQYF
TGCGCCAGCAGCTTGGATCTAAAATACGAGCAGTACTTC
>.|TRBV12-3/TRBV12-4|TRBJ1-6|many
CASSPGLNYNSPLHF
TGTGCCAGCAGCCCGGGGCTGAACTATAATTCACCCCTCCACTTT
>TRBD2|TRBV5-1|TRBJ2-7|few
CASSLSGGAFEQYF
TGCGCCAGCAGCCTGAGCGGGGGGGCTTTCGAGCAGTACTTC
>.|TRBV28|TRBJ2-5|many
CASSLRDTLLGTQYF
TGTGCCAGCAGTCTCCGGGACACCCTACTTGGAACCCAGTACTTC
>.|TRBV11-2|TRBJ2-7|many
CASSLGGGQSEQYF
TGTGCCAGCAGCTTAGGTGGGGGCCAAAGCGAGCAGTACTTC
>TRBD2|TRBV2|TRBJ2-3|many
CASSVLAGVGDTQYF
TGTGCCAGCAGTGTACTAGCGGGAGTCGGAGATACGCAGTATTTT